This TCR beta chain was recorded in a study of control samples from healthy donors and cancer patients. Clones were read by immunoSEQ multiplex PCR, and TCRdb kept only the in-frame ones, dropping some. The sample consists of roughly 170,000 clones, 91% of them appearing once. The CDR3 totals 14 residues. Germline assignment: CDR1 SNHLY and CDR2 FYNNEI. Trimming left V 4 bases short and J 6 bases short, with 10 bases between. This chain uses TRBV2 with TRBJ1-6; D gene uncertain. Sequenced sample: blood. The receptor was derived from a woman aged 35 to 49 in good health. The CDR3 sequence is CASSGTTLNSPLHF. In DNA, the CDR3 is TGTGCCAGCAGTGGAACCACTCTTAATTCACCCCTCCACTTT.